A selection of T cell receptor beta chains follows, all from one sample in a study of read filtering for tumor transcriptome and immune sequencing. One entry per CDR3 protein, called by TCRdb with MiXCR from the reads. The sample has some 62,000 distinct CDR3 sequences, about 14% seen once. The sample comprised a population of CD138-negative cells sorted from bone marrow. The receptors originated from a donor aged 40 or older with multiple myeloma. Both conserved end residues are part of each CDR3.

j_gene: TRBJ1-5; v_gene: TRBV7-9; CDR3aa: CASSSGGSSMNQPQHF
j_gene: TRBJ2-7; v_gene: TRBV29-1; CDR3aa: CSVAEAGAHYEQYF
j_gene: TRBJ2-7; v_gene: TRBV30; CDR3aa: CAWSKGLAGAYEQYF
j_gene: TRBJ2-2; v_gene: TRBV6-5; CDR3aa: CASSLGGGRLDTGELFF
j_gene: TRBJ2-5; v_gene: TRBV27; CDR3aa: CASRQIYRGPKETQYF
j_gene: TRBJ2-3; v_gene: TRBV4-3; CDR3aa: CASSQGVHGDTQYF
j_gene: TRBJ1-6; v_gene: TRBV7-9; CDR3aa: CASSSGQWNSPLHF
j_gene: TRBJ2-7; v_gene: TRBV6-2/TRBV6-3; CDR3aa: CASSFVDSLEQYF
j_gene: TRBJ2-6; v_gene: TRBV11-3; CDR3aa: CASTTGMAGANVLTF
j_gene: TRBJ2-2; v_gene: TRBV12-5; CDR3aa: CASGLPENTGELFF
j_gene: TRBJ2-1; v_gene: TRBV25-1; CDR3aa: CASSAHSNEQFF
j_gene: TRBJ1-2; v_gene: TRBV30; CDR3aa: CAWSREGAYGYTF
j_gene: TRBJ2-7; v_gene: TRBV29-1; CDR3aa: CSVEVGLAGYEQYF
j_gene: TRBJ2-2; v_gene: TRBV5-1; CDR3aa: CASSLRSGELFF
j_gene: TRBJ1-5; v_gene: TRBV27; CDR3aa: CASSFYGQGSQPQHF
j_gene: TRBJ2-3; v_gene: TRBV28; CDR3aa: CASTGDRGSTDTQYF
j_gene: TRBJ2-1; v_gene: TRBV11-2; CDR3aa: CASSLQGAGDEQFF
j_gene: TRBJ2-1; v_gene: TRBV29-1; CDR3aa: CSVATVRENEQFF
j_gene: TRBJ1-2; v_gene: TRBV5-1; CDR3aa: CASSLMGVQNDYGYTF
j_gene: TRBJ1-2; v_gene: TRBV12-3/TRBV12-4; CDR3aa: CASSFDTGYGYTF
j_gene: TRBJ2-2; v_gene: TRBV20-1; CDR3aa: CSARDATSGRAGDLFF
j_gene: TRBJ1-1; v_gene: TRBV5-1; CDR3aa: CASILIPTGGAAEAFF
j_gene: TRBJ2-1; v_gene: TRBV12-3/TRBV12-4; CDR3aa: CASSQRGHSYNEQFF
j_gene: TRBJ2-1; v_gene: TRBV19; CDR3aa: CASSKGAGSGYNEQFF
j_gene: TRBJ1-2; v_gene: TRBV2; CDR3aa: CASSADQVGPYGYTF
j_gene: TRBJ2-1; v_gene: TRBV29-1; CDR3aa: CSVEEYRDRGPVANNEQFF
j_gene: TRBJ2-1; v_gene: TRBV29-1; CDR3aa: CSVAGGTNEQFF
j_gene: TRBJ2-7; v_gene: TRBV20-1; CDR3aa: CSARESTGSTVWEEQYF
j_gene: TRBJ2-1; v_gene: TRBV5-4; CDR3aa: CASSRRVSYNEQFF
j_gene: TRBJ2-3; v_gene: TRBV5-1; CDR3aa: CASSLGTSGNTDTQYF
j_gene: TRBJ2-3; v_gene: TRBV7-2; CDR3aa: CASRGKLDTQYF
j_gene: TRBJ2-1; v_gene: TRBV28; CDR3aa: CASCGRMRNEQFF
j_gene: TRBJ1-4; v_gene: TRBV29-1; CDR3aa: CSVCRATNEKLFF
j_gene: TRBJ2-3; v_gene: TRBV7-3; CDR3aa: CASSPPAAPDTQYF
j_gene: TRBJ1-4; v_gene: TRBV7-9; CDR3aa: CASTTGTWEKLFF
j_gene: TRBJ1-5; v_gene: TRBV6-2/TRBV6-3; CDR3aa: CASSSHRQYGQPQHF
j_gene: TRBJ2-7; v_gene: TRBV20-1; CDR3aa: CSASPGSLGEQYF
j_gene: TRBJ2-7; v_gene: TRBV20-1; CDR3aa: CSARGLAGVLKEQYF
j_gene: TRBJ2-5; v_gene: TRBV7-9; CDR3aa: CASSLDPSGKTQYF
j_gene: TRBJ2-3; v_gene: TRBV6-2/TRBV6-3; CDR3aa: CASSTLSGPTSMDTQYF
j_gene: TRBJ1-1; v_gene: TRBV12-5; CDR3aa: CASSGMNTEAFF
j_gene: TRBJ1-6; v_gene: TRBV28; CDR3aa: CASRGQGVHSPLHF
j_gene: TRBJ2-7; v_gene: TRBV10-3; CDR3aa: CAISDSSTGPRDEQYF
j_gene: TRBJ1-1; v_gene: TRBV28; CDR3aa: CASSPGALNTEAFF
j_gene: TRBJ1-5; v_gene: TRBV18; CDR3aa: CASSGGESGPQHF
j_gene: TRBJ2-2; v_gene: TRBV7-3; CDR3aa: CASSPNIASTGELFF